These T cell receptor beta chains were read from a single sample in a study of shared clonotypes between healthy human individuals. This table comes from immunoSEQ multiplex PCR, and its TCRdb copy is limited to in-frame clones, with some not included. The sample holds a few million clones, more than 90% seen once. The specimen was naive CD4+ T cells sorted from blood. These TCRs come from a man between 18 and 29 years old in good health. Both conserved end residues are part of each CDR3. Each record gives: D gene, clone size, V gene, J gene, CDR3 DNA, CDR3 protein. The D gene is left open where the match is weak. The size entry is marked missing in some rows and otherwise reads once, few, many or a size class.

D: .
size: .
V: TRBV6-5
J: TRBJ1-1
DNA: TGTGCCAGCAGTTACTCGTGGACAGAACTTGAAGCTTTCTTT
CDR3: CASSYSWTELEAFF

D: .
size: .
V: TRBV5-1
J: TRBJ1-5
DNA: TGCGCCAGCAGCTGGGTCGGTCTCGAGACGGCTGGCAATCAGCCCCAGCATTTT
CDR3: CASSWVGLETAGNQPQHF

D: .
size: .
V: TRBV5-6
J: TRBJ2-3
DNA: TGTGCCAGCAGCTTGGCCGACTTCACTGATACGCAGTATTTT
CDR3: CASSLADFTDTQYF

D: .
size: .
V: TRBV28
J: TRBJ2-7
DNA: TGTGCCAGCAGTTTGGGGGGACATCCCTACGAGCAGTACTTC
CDR3: CASSLGGHPYEQYF

D: .
size: once
V: TRBV9
J: TRBJ2-7
DNA: TGTGCCAGCAGCGTAGAGGGGGGACTACTCGAGCAGTACTTC
CDR3: CASSVEGGLLEQYF

D: TRBD2
size: once
V: TRBV5-1
J: TRBJ2-1
DNA: TGCGCCAGCAGCTCCGGACTAGCCACGATTGAGCAGTTCTTC
CDR3: CASSSGLATIEQFF

D: TRBD2
size: .
V: TRBV10-1
J: TRBJ2-7
DNA: TGCGCCAGCAGGGAAGCGGGAGGCTCCGAGCAGTACTTC
CDR3: CASREAGGSEQYF

D: .
size: .
V: TRBV5-4
J: TRBJ1-6
DNA: TGTGCCAGCAGCTTGGCACGGCAGTATTCACCCCTCCACTTT
CDR3: CASSLARQYSPLHF

D: TRBD2
size: .
V: TRBV29-1
J: TRBJ2-7
DNA: TGCAGCGTTGGTCGGGGGGCCTACGAGCAGTACTTC
CDR3: CSVGRGAYEQYF

D: .
size: .
V: TRBV18
J: TRBJ1-2
DNA: TGTGCCAGCTCACCATCCCAGGATATCTATGGCTACACCTTC
CDR3: CASSPSQDIYGYTF

D: TRBD1
size: .
V: TRBV19
J: TRBJ1-2
DNA: TGTGCCAGTACTATGGGACAGCCCTATGGCTACACCTTC
CDR3: CASTMGQPYGYTF

D: TRBD1
size: .
V: TRBV19
J: TRBJ1-5
DNA: TGTGCCAGTAGTATAGTAGGACAGGGGATTAGCAATCAGCCCCAGCATTTT
CDR3: CASSIVGQGISNQPQHF

D: TRBD2
size: .
V: TRBV18
J: TRBJ2-1
DNA: TGTGCCAGCCACACGGGGGGGCTGTATAATGAGCAGTTCTTC
CDR3: CASHTGGLYNEQFF

D: .
size: .
V: TRBV18
J: TRBJ1-4
DNA: TGTGCCAGCTCACCTTCGACCACCAGGGGTGAAAAACTGTTTTTT
CDR3: CASSPSTTRGEKLFF

D: TRBD2
size: .
V: TRBV5-8
J: TRBJ2-2
DNA: TGTGCCAGCAGCCCCTTTAAGCGGGGGCCGAACACCGGGGAGCTGTTTTTT
CDR3: CASSPFKRGPNTGELFF

D: .
size: .
V: TRBV9
J: TRBJ1-4
DNA: TGTGCCAGCAGCGTAGCAGGGGTGGATGAAAAACTGTTTTTT
CDR3: CASSVAGVDEKLFF

D: TRBD2
size: once
V: TRBV6-1
J: TRBJ2-3
DNA: TGTGCCAGCAGGACGGCGCTAGCGGGGGGTGGTACGCAGTATTTT
CDR3: CASRTALAGGGTQYF

D: .
size: .
V: TRBV5-1
J: TRBJ1-2
DNA: TGCGCCAGCAGCTTGGGGTACGCGCAAGCAGGCTACACCTTC
CDR3: CASSLGYAQAGYTF

D: TRBD2
size: .
V: TRBV29-1
J: TRBJ2-2
DNA: TGCAGCGTTGCGGGCACTAGCGGGGATACCGGGGAGCTGTTTTTT
CDR3: CSVAGTSGDTGELFF

D: .
size: .
V: TRBV7-9
J: TRBJ2-7
DNA: TGTGCCAGCAGCCGGGGGAGCTCCTACGAGCAGTACTTC
CDR3: CASSRGSSYEQYF

D: TRBD1
size: .
V: TRBV11-3
J: TRBJ2-3
DNA: TGTGCCAGCAGCTCTGGACAGGGCCCAGATACGCAGTATTTT
CDR3: CASSSGQGPDTQYF

D: .
size: .
V: TRBV7-8
J: TRBJ1-5
DNA: TGTGCCAGCAGCTTTAATGGTAATCAGCCCCAGCATTTT
CDR3: CASSFNGNQPQHF

D: TRBD2
size: .
V: TRBV5-4
J: TRBJ2-7
DNA: TGTGCCAGCAGCTTAATCGCGGGAGAGCAGAACGAGCAGTACTTC
CDR3: CASSLIAGEQNEQYF

D: .
size: .
V: TRBV6-1
J: TRBJ2-7
DNA: TGTGCCAGCAGTGGGTACTACGAGCAGTACTTC
CDR3: CASSGYYEQYF

D: TRBD1
size: .
V: TRBV19
J: TRBJ2-7
DNA: TGTGCCAGTAGGATGACAGGGGCAACCTACGAGCAGTACTTC
CDR3: CASRMTGATYEQYF

D: .
size: .
V: TRBV5-4
J: TRBJ2-1
DNA: TGTGCCAGCAGCCCACTGGGGACTAATGAGCAGTTCTTC
CDR3: CASSPLGTNEQFF

D: .
size: .
V: TRBV28
J: TRBJ1-2
DNA: TGTGCCAGCAGTCGGCCAGGGGCCAGCTATGGCTACACCTTC
CDR3: CASSRPGASYGYTF

D: .
size: .
V: TRBV19
J: TRBJ1-5
DNA: TGTGCCAGTAAGGGGGGTAAGATATCTAGCAATCAGCCCCAGCATTTT
CDR3: CASKGGKISSNQPQHF

D: TRBD2
size: .
V: TRBV27
J: TRBJ2-3
DNA: TGTGCCAGCGATCGATATCGACTAATAGCGGGGGGGCCGGGAGATACGCAGTATTTT
CDR3: CASDRYRLIAGGPGDTQYF

D: TRBD1
size: .
V: TRBV5-1
J: TRBJ2-7
DNA: TGCGCCAGCAGCCCGAGGGGGCAGGGGGCGATGGAGCAGTACTTC
CDR3: CASSPRGQGAMEQYF

D: TRBD1
size: .
V: TRBV5-1
J: TRBJ2-7
DNA: TGCGCCAGCAGCCGTGGGACAGGGGAAAAAAACGAGCAGTACTTC
CDR3: CASSRGTGEKNEQYF

D: .
size: .
V: TRBV7-2
J: TRBJ1-1
DNA: TGTGCCAGCAGCTTAAGATCCGGGGCGACTGAAGCTTTCTTT
CDR3: CASSLRSGATEAFF

D: TRBD1
size: .
V: TRBV5-1
J: TRBJ2-7
DNA: TGCGCCAGCAGCCTAGACAGGGTCCGGGAGCAGTACTTC
CDR3: CASSLDRVREQYF

D: TRBD2
size: .
V: TRBV4-1
J: TRBJ2-3
DNA: TGCGCCAGCAGCCAATTTAGCGGGAGTCTGGTAGATACGCAGTATTTT
CDR3: CASSQFSGSLVDTQYF

D: TRBD2
size: .
V: TRBV7-9
J: TRBJ2-3
DNA: TGTGCCAGCAGCGCGGGTTGGGGGACTAGCAAGAGCACAGATACGCAGTATTTT
CDR3: CASSAGWGTSKSTDTQYF

D: TRBD1
size: .
V: TRBV6-1
J: TRBJ1-4
DNA: TGTGCCAGCAAGACACAGGGGTCAAATGAAAAACTGTTTTTT
CDR3: CASKTQGSNEKLFF

D: TRBD2
size: once
V: TRBV2
J: TRBJ2-6
DNA: TGTGCCAGCAGTACTAGCGGGAGCACCAACTCTGGGGCCAACGTCCTGACTTTC
CDR3: CASSTSGSTNSGANVLTF

D: .
size: .
V: TRBV6-1
J: TRBJ1-1
DNA: TGTGCCAGCAGTTTACAGTTACTGAACACTGAAGCTTTCTTT
CDR3: CASSLQLLNTEAFF

D: TRBD1
size: .
V: TRBV5-1
J: TRBJ2-7
DNA: TGCGCCAGCAGCCCGACGGGACAGGGGATATACGAGCAGTACTTC
CDR3: CASSPTGQGIYEQYF

D: .
size: few
V: TRBV20-1
J: TRBJ1-1
DNA: TGCGGGGGATATTGGAACACTGAAGCTTTCTTT
CDR3: CGGYWNTEAFF

D: .
size: .
V: TRBV7-9
J: TRBJ2-3
DNA: TGTGCCAGCAGCTTAGCGGGCCTAGCCATAGATACGCAGTATTTT
CDR3: CASSLAGLAIDTQYF

D: .
size: .
V: TRBV7-9
J: TRBJ2-7
DNA: TGTGCCAGCAGCTTAGGCCTATCAGTGGAGCAGTACTTC
CDR3: CASSLGLSVEQYF

D: TRBD2
size: .
V: TRBV6-5
J: TRBJ2-7
DNA: TGTGCCAGCAGCCAAGCGGGATCCTCCTACGAGCAGTACTTC
CDR3: CASSQAGSSYEQYF

D: .
size: .
V: TRBV5-4
J: TRBJ2-5
DNA: TGTGCCAGCAGCTTGGGGGGCGCGCAAGAGACCCAGTACTTC
CDR3: CASSLGGAQETQYF

D: .
size: .
V: TRBV28
J: TRBJ2-5
DNA: TGTGCCAGCAACCTCGCGGGACAGAGGCACGAGACCCAGTACTTC
CDR3: CASNLAGQRHETQYF

D: TRBD2
size: .
V: TRBV27
J: TRBJ2-5
DNA: TGTGCCAGCACCTCCGGACTAGCCTCCGAGACCCAGTACTTC
CDR3: CASTSGLASETQYF

D: .
size: .
V: TRBV6-1
J: TRBJ1-5
DNA: TGTGCCAGCAGTGAAGACCCGCTTCAGCCCCAGCATTTT
CDR3: CASSEDPLQPQHF

D: .
size: .
V: TRBV7-3
J: TRBJ2-1
DNA: TGTGCCAGCAGCATCAATAACGAGAATGAGCAGTTCTTC
CDR3: CASSINNENEQFF

D: TRBD2
size: .
V: TRBV12-5
J: TRBJ2-2
DNA: TGTGCTAGTGGTTTGGCAAAACTAGCGGGAGGGCCTTGGCCCGGGGAGCTGTTTTTT
CDR3: CASGLAKLAGGPWPGELFF

D: TRBD2
size: .
V: TRBV7-2
J: TRBJ2-3
DNA: TGTGCCGGAGCGACTAGCGGGAGTGCGGATACGCAGTATTTT
CDR3: CAGATSGSADTQYF

D: .
size: .
V: TRBV6-5
J: TRBJ2-3
DNA: TGTGCCAGCAGTTACACGGACAGAACAGATACGCAGTATTTT
CDR3: CASSYTDRTDTQYF

D: TRBD1
size: .
V: TRBV7-2
J: TRBJ1-6
DNA: TGTGCCAGCAGATCCATACCCCGGGACAGGGTTTCACCCCTCCACTTT
CDR3: CASRSIPRDRVSPLHF

D: TRBD2
size: .
V: TRBV19
J: TRBJ2-1
DNA: TGTGCCAGTAGTCGGGCGGGAGTAAATGAGCAGTTCTTC
CDR3: CASSRAGVNEQFF

D: .
size: .
V: TRBV19
J: TRBJ1-6
DNA: TGTGCCAGTAGAAGTTCCGGGGGTCGACCCCTCCACTTT
CDR3: CASRSSGGRPLHF

D: .
size: .
V: TRBV5-1
J: TRBJ2-2
DNA: TGCGCCAGCAGCTTGGCGGGCGGAAACACCGGGGAGCTGTTTTTT
CDR3: CASSLAGGNTGELFF

D: .
size: .
V: TRBV6-5
J: TRBJ2-2
DNA: TGTGCCAGCAGTTCAGACAACACCGGGGAGCTGTTTTTT
CDR3: CASSSDNTGELFF

D: TRBD1
size: few
V: TRBV30
J: TRBJ1-1
DNA: TGTGCCTGGAGTTACCCCGGGACAGGGACCGTCGAAGCTTTCTTT
CDR3: CAWSYPGTGTVEAFF

D: .
size: .
V: TRBV10-1
J: TRBJ2-1
DNA: TGCGCCAGCAGTGAGTCGACTCTGGGGAAGCAGTTCTTC
CDR3: CASSESTLGKQFF